This T cell receptor beta chain was sequenced for a study of spatial heterogeneity in lung cancer (dated 2019 in TCRdb). About the full investigation: Beta-chain transcripts were consistently detected in greater numbers than alpha-chain transcripts, which likely reflected higher beta-chain transcript abundance. TCR transcript counts in tumor regions correlated strongly with a T cell transcriptional module score from matched bulk RNA-seq. In the raw uncorrected reads, each unique combination of TCR and UMI appeared on average more than ten times. In non-small cell lung cancer, the study made a quantitative comparison of TCR alpha and beta repertoires among multiple tumor regions, matched nontumor lung and blood. Nonsynonymous mutation counts, determined by whole-exome sequencing of tumor tissue, were related to TCR repertoire features. Both alpha and beta chains were TCR-sequenced in samples taken at surgery, namely 220 tumor regions, 62 to 65 matched nontumor lung samples and over 55 PBMC samples.

Library creation used 5' RACE. For sequencing, a NextSeq 500 was employed. In the TCR library protocol, a unique molecular identifier was attached to each TCR cDNA molecule so that PCR and sequencing errors could be corrected. The source study handled its data this way. TCR identification, UMI-based error correction and CDR3 extraction were performed with Decombinator tools. Expanded TCRs were defined as those above a frequency of 2 per 1,000, corresponding to the top 1% of the tumor frequency distribution. Expanded tumor TCRs statistically deemed absent (corrected P<0.05) from at least one tumor region were classed as regional, and all other expanded tumor TCRs were classed as ubiquitous. Each repertoire was subsampled 100 times to 5,000 TCRs, after which Renyi diversity was computed with the R vegan package. CDR3 similarity networks were built from amino acid triplet string-kernel similarity, with CDR3s being connected when pairwise similarity was above 0.82. The public reads were reanalyzed by TCRdb: fastp trimming at Q25, MiXCR alignment, in-frame beta chains only. Identical CDR3 proteins give one entry, which carries the most common genes and DNA. TCRdb, not the original authors, processed these V and J calls. The sample includes several thousand distinct CDR3 sequences, with over 5% observed a single time. The ten largest clonotypes hold under 20% of the sample.

This clonotype is considered medium-sized (0.01 to 0.1%). There is no known antigen for this receptor. No base quality values were provided; no much bigger clone lies one nucleotide off. General study outcomes and caveats: The tumor nonsynonymous mutation count correlated with the number of expanded intratumoral alpha and beta TCRs. Counts of ubiquitous and regional expanded TCRs were found to correlate with counts of ubiquitous and regional nonsynonymous mutations, respectively. TCR-seq was estimated to cover only approximately 6.6% of tumor T cells for alpha chains and approximately 12% for beta chains. Confirming at a functional level the hypothesis that regional TCRs recognize regional mutations was considered to require additional single-cell paired TCR alpha and beta sequencing.

The sample's time point label is to be understood as: sample taken at primary tumor resection. Donors were 72 patients with early-stage, untreated non-small cell lung cancer from the lung TRACERx cohort. TCR sequencing used whole RNA extracted from tumor and nontumor lung tissue, or from cryopreserved PBMC samples, without cell sorting. A patient was chosen for TCR sequencing only when enough RNA was available from at least two tumor regions. Before being selected, tumor and adjacent nontumor lung specimens were reviewed by a lung pathologist. As encoded in the germline V gene, CDR1 is SGHNT while CDR2 is YENEEA. V loses 1 base at its end and J loses 0 bases; junction bases beyond the gene matches: 5. Inclusive of the bounding cysteine and phenylalanine, the CDR3 is 16 residues long. CDR3 DNA only is kept here, 48 bases in frame from base 1.

The chain uses TRBV11-3 and TRBJ2-7, and 8 junction bases match TRBD2. This receptor was taken from a male donor with early-stage non-small cell lung cancer. The sample in question was lung tumor tissue, obtained at surgery. The sequenced DNA is TGTGCCAGCAGCTTAGGAATTAGCGGGACCTCCTACGAGCAGTACTTC. It is translated as CASSLGISGTSYEQYF.